Listed here are 30 T cell receptor beta chains from one sample, sequenced in a study of identical twins. TCRdb used MiXCR to reprocess the 5' RACE reads, holding one entry per CDR3 protein. The sample lists approximately 600,000 distinct CDR3 sequences; 9.6% were seen once. These data also formed part of another study, on yellow fever vaccine responses in identical twins.

Source material: PBMCs. Every receptor here comes from a woman under 30 in good health.

This sequence joins TRBV6-1 and TRBJ2-7, with D perhaps matching TRBD2 (6 bases). The germline V and J ends were trimmed by 2 bases and 1 base, with 12 bases remaining between them. CDR1 is MNHNS and CDR2 is SASEGT in the germline V gene. CDR3 length: 15 amino acids. The CDR3 coding sequence is TGTGCCAGCAGTGAACGGAGGGCCTCGTCCTACGAGCAGTACTTC. As protein: CASSERRASSYEQYF.

This clonotype has at least ten counts. V gene TRBV15 combines with J gene TRBJ2-7; D perhaps matches TRBD2 (6 bases). V dropped 4 bases and J dropped 5 bases, with 15 bases sitting between them. The germline V gene has CDR1 LNHNV and CDR2 YYDKDF (reference sequence). The CDR3 totals 14 residues. The CDR3 sequence is CATSKAGKVDEQYF. The CDR3 coding sequence is TGTGCCACCAGCAAGGCGGGAAAGGTGGACGAGCAGTACTTC. Filled out from reference TRBV15 and TRBJ2-7, the complete variable domain reads DAMVIQNPRYQVTQFGKPVTLSCSQTLNHNVMYWYQQKSSQAPKLLFHYYDKDFNNEADTPDNFQSRRPNTSFCFLDIRSPGLGDTAMYLCATSKAGKVDEQYFGPGTRLTVT.

This clonotype has at least ten counts. The chain links TRBV20-1 to TRBJ2-1; 13 bases line up with TRBD2. CDR3 length: 18 amino acids. Germline V gives CDR1 DFQATT, CDR2 SNEGSKA (reference sequence). V lost 3 bases, J lost 0 bases, and 8 bases stayed unmatched. The CDR3 region has the DNA TGCAGTGCTAGCCGGACTAGCGGGGGCCTTAGCTCCTACAATGAGCAGTTCTTC. The encoded protein is CSASRTSGGLSSYNEQFF.

The V call is TRBV20-1, the J call TRBJ1-5; D uncertain. The CDR3 is made up of 14 amino acids. CDR1 and CDR2 from the germline V gene are DFQATT and SNEGSKA (reference sequence). The V end was cut by 1 base, the J end by 6 bases, with 13 bases between. CDR3 region: CSARGKSDRQPQHF. The CDR3 DNA reads TGCAGTGCTAGAGGAAAGTCGGATCGTCAGCCCCAGCATTTT.

This clonotype was observed many times. The chain uses TRBV5-6 and TRBJ2-4; unclear D gene. Germline V gene lookup returns CDR1 SGHDT and CDR2 YYEEEE. The ends were cut back, 4 bases at V and 6 bases at J, with 5 bases in the middle. The CDR3 contains 11 residues. The chain's CDR3 is CASSLGNIQYF. The CDR3 DNA sequence: TGTGCCAGCAGCCTAGGAAACATTCAGTACTTC.

The V call is TRBV20-1, the J call TRBJ2-7; possibly TRBD2 for D (5 bases). Trimming removed 3 bases at V and 0 bases at J, with 12 bases between. The CDR3 contains 14 residues. Per germline, CDR1 DFQATT and CDR2 SNEGSKA (reference sequence). CDR3 DNA: TGCAGTGCTAGTCAGCGGCCAAGCTCCTACGAGCAGTACTTC. Protein product: CSASQRPSSYEQYF.

This clonotype came up a few times. This chain joins TRBV12-3 or TRBV12-4 and TRBJ1-3; D is unresolved. V dropped 4 bases and J dropped 1 base, with 8 bases sitting between them. CDR3 length: 14 residues. The CDR3 reads CASSSVGSGNTIYF. CDR3 nucleotides: TGTGCCAGCAGTTCGGTTGGTTCTGGAAACACCATATATTTT.

CDR3 DNA: TGTGCCAGCAGCAAGGGACTAGCGGGGGGCTTCGAGCAGTTCTTC. Translated, it gives CASSKGLAGGFEQFF. V is TRBV7-9 and J is TRBJ2-1, with 15 bases that match TRBD2. J gave up 10 bases and V 5 bases, and 6 bases lay outside the gene matches. Germline V gene sequence: CDR1 SEHNR, CDR2 FQNEAQ (reference sequence). The length of the CDR3 is 15 residues.

This clonotype was counted many times. This chain connects TRBV3-1 to TRBJ2-1; 10 bases agree with TRBD2. V lost 4 bases, J lost 5 bases, and 5 bases stayed unmatched. CDR1 LGHDT and CDR2 YNNKEL come from the germline V gene (reference sequence). The CDR3 has 15 residues. CDR3 residues: CASSRWTSGNNEQFF. For the CDR3, the DNA is TGTGCCAGCAGCCGATGGACTAGCGGAAACAATGAGCAGTTCTTC.

This clonotype was picked up many times. The chain couples TRBV4-2 to TRBJ2-1; 9 bases are shared with TRBD2. Germline V lookup: CDR1 LGHNA, CDR2 YNFKEQ. The ends lost 3 bases at V and 10 bases at J; junction bases unmatched: 10. The CDR3 sequence is 15 residues long. The CDR3 reads CASSQGVAGEREQFF. CDR3 nucleotide sequence: TGTGCCAGCAGCCAGGGGGTAGCGGGAGAGAGGGAGCAGTTCTTC.

This clonotype occurred many times. The chain employs TRBV4-3 and TRBJ2-3; TRBD1 matches at 8 bases. Germline V CDR1 and CDR2: LGHNA, YSLEER. V was clipped by 4 bases and J by 4 bases; unmatched bases: 13. This CDR3 region has 17 residues. The CDR3 region is CASSRGTGTGQSDTQYF. Written as DNA, the CDR3 is TGCGCCAGCAGCCGTGGTACCGGGACAGGACAATCAGATACGCAGTATTTT.

V is TRBV5-6 and J is TRBJ1-1; D is undetermined. Trimming pared 4 bases from V and 8 bases from J, leaving 15 bases between. The germline gives CDR1 SGHDT, CDR2 YYEEEE. This CDR3 contains 13 residues. Here the CDR3 DNA reads TGTGCCAGCAGCCCCCGTCTAAACTACGAAGCTTTCTTT. This encodes CASSPRLNYEAFF. The full variable domain, rest sourced from reference TRBV5-6 and TRBJ1-1, is DAGVTQSPTHLIKTRGQQVTLRCSPKSGHDTVSWYQQALGQGPQFIFQYYEEEERQRGNFPDRFSGHQFPNYSSELNVNALLLGDSALYLCASSPRLNYEAFFGQGTRLTVV.

This clonotype occurred many times. The rearrangement joins TRBV6-5 to TRBJ1-2; D is ambiguous. The V and J ends lost 3 bases and 2 bases respectively, with 7 bases between them. CDR3 size: 13 residues. Germline V gives CDR1 MNHEY, CDR2 SVGAGI. In nucleotides, the CDR3 is TGTGCCAGCAGTTATGGACGAAACTATGGCTACACCTTC. This gives the protein CASSYGRNYGYTF.

At least ten counts were recorded for this clonotype. The chain couples TRBV6-1 to TRBJ1-4, with 10 bases matching TRBD1. The CDR3 runs 14 residues. Per germline, CDR1 MNHNS and CDR2 SASEGT. The V and J ends lost 6 bases and 7 bases, in that order; junction bases with no gene match: 5. In nucleotides, the CDR3 is TGTGCCAGCAGGAAGACAGGGGGCGTTGAAAAACTGTTTTTT. As protein: CASRKTGGVEKLFF.

This clonotype was recorded a few times. For the CDR3, the DNA is TGCGCCGGCGGGGAAGCCCCGGGACAGGGGGCTGTAGTGTACTTC. This encodes CAGGEAPGQGAVVYF. This rearrangement joins TRBV4-1 to TRBJ2-7; TRBD1 agrees at 12 bases. Germline CDR1 reads MGHRA; CDR2 reads YSYEKL. Trimming at V came to 11 bases and at J to 12 bases, leaving 20 bases not matched to a gene. The CDR3 totals 15 residues.

The V call is TRBV18, the J call TRBJ2-5, with D possibly matching TRBD2 (6 bases). The germline V and J ends were trimmed by 3 bases and 5 bases, with 13 bases remaining between them. There are 14 residues in the CDR3. Germline-derived CDR1 and CDR2 are KGHSH and LQKENI. DNA of the CDR3: TGTGCCAGCTCACCGACCCCCGCGGGGGAGACCCAGTACTTC. Amino acid sequence: CASSPTPAGETQYF.

At least ten counts were recorded for this clonotype. The chain joins TRBV7-8 to TRBJ2-1; maybe TRBD1 (7 bases). Trimming removed 5 bases from V and 2 bases from J, with 10 bases in between. Germline CDR1 and CDR2: SGHVS and FQNEAQ. The CDR3 spans 14 residues. The CDR3 protein is CASSAGGTYNEQFF. The CDR3 nucleotides are TGTGCCAGCAGCGCAGGGGGGACCTACAATGAGCAGTTCTTC.

This clonotype occurred a few times. The chain combines TRBV11-2 with TRBJ1-2, with 7 positions matching TRBD1. Germline values: CDR1 SGHAT, CDR2 FQNNGV. With 5 bases clipped from V and 3 bases from J, the junction kept 9 bases outside the gene matches. The CDR3 extends over 15 amino acids. The CDR3 sequence: CASSRRDRVDYGYTF. CDR3 in DNA: TGTGCCAGCAGCCGCCGAGACAGGGTCGACTATGGCTACACCTTC.

Comments on this clonotype: The junction shows a germline mismatch at one end, possibly a read error. The chain employs TRBV6-1 and TRBJ2-7; TRBD2 is a possible D gene (5 bases). CDR1 and CDR2 (germline): MNHNS, SASEGT. The CDR3 loop spans 15 amino acids. The CDR3 is CASQPPSSGSSVQYF. For the CDR3, the DNA is TGCGCCAGCCAACCTCCCAGTTCTGGGAGTAGTGTGCAGTACTTC.

The sample holds a few counts of this clonotype. The genes are TRBV7-6 and TRBJ1-2, with D tentatively TRBD1 (6 bases). The germline V and J ends were trimmed by 5 bases and 4 bases, with 20 bases remaining between them. This CDR3 spans 16 amino acids. In germline, CDR1 is SGHVS, CDR2 FNYEAQ. The chain's CDR3 is CASSLGTPRDGYGYTF. CDR3 DNA: TGTGCCAGCAGCCTTGGGACACCCCGGGATGGCTATGGCTACACCTTC.

This chain links TRBV20-1 with TRBJ2-2; weak D call: TRBD2 (6 bases). The V end was cut by 6 bases, the J end by 0 bases, with 20 bases between. The CDR3 has 17 residues. The V gene's germline CDR1 is DFQATT and CDR2 SNEGSKA (reference sequence). As DNA, the CDR3 is TGCAGTGCCCCCAAGGCGAGCGGACTAACGAACACCGGGGAGCTGTTTTTT. It specifies CSAPKASGLTNTGELFF.

The V gene is TRBV5-5, the J gene TRBJ2-2; D is possibly TRBD2 (5 bases). CDR1 and CDR2 (germline): SGHKS, YYEKEE (reference sequence). V was clipped by 2 bases and J by 1 base, with 18 bases between them. This CDR3 comprises 18 residues. The DNA for the CDR3 is TGTGCCAGCAGCTTTTGGCCCGCTAGCCTCGGGAACACCGGGGAGCTGTTTTTT. Protein: CASSFWPASLGNTGELFF.

This clonotype was observed a handful of times. The chain carries TRBV15 and TRBJ2-7; 7 bases fit TRBD1. The germline V gene encodes CDR1 LNHNV and CDR2 YYDKDF (reference sequence). The CDR3 totals 15 residues. J was trimmed by 2 bases and V by 3 bases; bases with no gene match: 7. Here the CDR3 DNA reads TGTGCCACCAGCAGGATCCACGGACAGGCCTACGAGCAGTACTTC. Its translation is CATSRIHGQAYEQYF.

This clonotype has at least ten counts. The V call is TRBV4-2, the J call TRBJ2-5, with D possibly TRBD1 on 6 matching bases. Germline V lookup: CDR1 LGHNA, CDR2 YNFKEQ. The CDR3 has 14 amino acids. Trimming stripped 2 bases from V and 2 bases from J, with 9 bases between. The CDR3 DNA sequence: TGTGCCAGCAGCCAATCCGGGACACAAGAGACCCAGTACTTC. It specifies CASSQSGTQETQYF.

This clonotype was detected only a few times. V and J are TRBV18 and TRBJ2-2, with TRBD1 identical over 12 bases. V trimming: 0 bases; J trimming: 5 bases; junction bases outside the gene matches: 1. CDR3 size: 16 residues. Germline V gene data show CDR1 as KGHSH and CDR2 as LQKENI. The CDR3 DNA is TGTGCCAGCTCACCACCGGGACAGGGGGCAACCGGGGAGCTGTTTTTT. Translating gives CASSPPGQGATGELFF.

The chain links TRBV20-1 to TRBJ2-1; possibly TRBD2 for D (5 bases). V was cut by 0 bases and J by 1 base, with 7 bases left in between. The CDR3 is 14 amino acids. Germline CDR1 and CDR2: DFQATT and SNEGSKA (reference sequence). CDR3 amino acids: CSARDPGSYNEQFF. In DNA form, the CDR3 reads TGCAGTGCTAGAGACCCGGGATCCTACAATGAGCAGTTCTTC.

This chain links TRBV10-3 with TRBJ2-3; TRBD1 matches at 9 bases. V shed 1 base, J shed 1 base, and the junction held 0 bases outside the gene matches. This CDR3 spans 15 amino acids. Germline V gene lookup returns CDR1 ENHRY and CDR2 SYGVKD. The CDR3 DNA follows: TGTGCCATCAGTGAGTGGACAGGGGGCACAGATACGCAGTATTTT. Translation: CAISEWTGGTDTQYF.

This clonotype has a count of ten or more. The chain has TRBV20-1 and TRBJ2-7; 7 bases map to TRBD2. The CDR3 contains 12 residues. Germline V gene sequence: CDR1 DFQATT, CDR2 SNEGSKA (reference sequence). The chain's CDR3 is CSATVAGYEQYF. The CDR3 nucleotides are TGCAGCGCCACAGTAGCGGGCTACGAGCAGTACTTC.

This chain's CDR3 is CASSSTLASGAYEQYF. CDR3 nucleotides: TGTGCCAGCAGCTCCACGCTGGCTAGCGGCGCCTACGAGCAGTACTTC. The chain joins TRBV7-2 to TRBJ2-7; 7 bases line up with TRBD2. The ends lost 4 bases at V and 2 bases at J; junction bases unmatched: 11. Germline V CDR1 and CDR2: SGHTA, FQGNSA. The CDR3 spans 16 residues.

The chain uses TRBV14 and TRBJ2-7; D uncertain. The CDR3 spans 13 residues. Trimming left V 2 bases short and J 3 bases short, with 8 bases between. In germline, CDR1 is SGHDN, CDR2 FVKESK. Here the CDR3 reads CASSQKGRYEQYF. DNA of the CDR3: TGTGCCAGCAGCCAAAAAGGGCGCTACGAGCAGTACTTC.